These T cell receptor beta chains were read from a single sample in a study of blood T cell repertoires in COVID-19. TCRdb keeps only in-frame clones here, not all; method: immunoSEQ multiplex PCR. The sample lists hundreds of thousands of clones; less than 90% were seen once. The specimen was peripheral blood. The receptors shown here come from a woman older than 75 with active or convalescent COVID-19. Each CDR3 is given with its conserved first and last residue. A D gene is named only where the DNA matches it firmly. Part of the rows lack a size; the others show once, few, many or a class for expanded clones.

TRBV3-1/TRBV3-2	NA	TRBJ1-2	TRBD1	CASSPTNRDRDYGYTF	TGTGCCAGCAGCCCGACTAACCGGGACAGGGACTATGGCTACACCTTC
TRBV28	NA	TRBJ1-5	NA	CAIKKEGKSNQPQHF	TGTGCCATCAAAAAGGAGGGCAAAAGCAATCAGCCCCAGCATTTT
TRBV29-1	NA	TRBJ1-3	TRBD1	CSVVKQGPNTIYF	TGCAGCGTTGTCAAACAGGGGCCAAACACCATATATTTT
TRBV7-2	NA	TRBJ1-1	NA	CASSLNSRMGNTEAFF	TGTGCCAGCAGCTTAAACAGTCGGATGGGGAACACTGAAGCTTTCTTT
TRBV7-2	NA	TRBJ2-7	TRBD2	CASTLTSGRVKQYF	TGTGCCAGCACCCTAACTAGCGGGAGGGTGAAGCAGTACTTC
TRBV27	NA	TRBJ2-5	NA	CASSPNQETQYF	TGTGCCAGCAGTCCAAACCAAGAGACCCAGTACTTC
TRBV20-1	NA	TRBJ1-1	NA	CSARDFPYSVF	TGCAGTGCTAGAGATTTCCCCTATAGTGTCTTT
TRBV5-1	NA	TRBJ1-2	TRBD1	CASSGKDRVASPGYTF	TGCGCCAGCAGCGGGAAAGACAGGGTTGCTTCCCCCGGCTACACCTTC
TRBV4-1	NA	TRBJ1-2	NA	CASSQDIPGTNYGYTF	TGCGCCAGCAGCCAAGATATCCCAGGGACTAACTATGGCTACACCTTC
TRBV4-1	NA	TRBJ1-5	NA	CASSQEGGGISNQPQHF	TGCGCCAGCAGCCAAGAAGGCGGAGGGATTAGCAATCAGCCCCAGCATTTT
TRBV6-2/TRBV6-3	NA	TRBJ2-5	TRBD1	CASSLSSGGQETQYF	TGTGCCAGCAGCCTAAGCTCAGGGGGCCAAGAGACCCAGTACTTC
TRBV5-1	NA	TRBJ2-1	TRBD2	CASEIRASGDNEQFF	TGCGCCAGCGAAATTAGGGCTAGCGGGGACAATGAGCAGTTCTTC
TRBV21-1	NA	TRBJ2-7	NA	CAPPTIDSPYEQYF	TGTGCCCCCCCCACCATTGACAGCCCCTACGAGCAGTACTTC
TRBV7-2	NA	TRBJ2-3	TRBD2	CASSPGTSSPQYF	TGTGCCAGCAGCCCCGGGACTAGCTCGCCGCAGTATTTT
TRBV23-1	NA	TRBJ2-1	NA	CASSGPGATGQRRSYNEQFF	TGCGCCAGCAGTGGACCTGGGGCGACAGGTCAACGTAGGTCCTACAATGAGCAGTTCTTC
TRBV2	few	TRBJ1-5	NA	CASSAARAPTYSNQPQHF	TGTGCCAGCAGTGCGGCCAGGGCACCGACATATAGCAATCAGCCCCAGCATTTT
TRBV6-5	NA	TRBJ1-3	TRBD1	CASSARQGRGNTIYF	TGTGCCAGCAGCGCCCGACAGGGGAGAGGAAACACCATATATTTT
TRBV5-8	few	TRBJ1-6	NA	CASTRDSPLHF	TGTGCCAGCACCCGGGATTCACCCCTCCACTTT
TRBV6-1	few	TRBJ1-5	TRBD1	CASSDRGRRGQPQHF	TGTGCCAGCAGTGACAGGGGGCGAAGAGGTCAGCCCCAGCATTTT
TRBV27	NA	TRBJ2-7	TRBD2	CASSGLAGPSYEQYF	TGTGCCAGCAGCGGACTAGCGGGCCCTTCCTACGAGCAGTACTTC
TRBV7-9	NA	TRBJ2-5	NA	CASSPVRETQYF	TGTGCCAGCAGCCCCGTGAGGGAGACCCAGTACTTC
TRBV29-1	NA	TRBJ2-3	TRBD2	CSGLATSTDTQYF	TGCAGCGGACTAGCCACGTCCACAGATACGCAGTATTTT
TRBV6-5	NA	TRBJ1-4	TRBD1	CASSTAGTGGEKLFF	TGTGCCAGCAGTACAGCCGGGACAGGGGGTGAAAAACTGTTTTTT
TRBV7-2	NA	TRBJ1-1	NA	CASSSEGPPVTEAFF	TGTGCCAGCAGCTCAGAGGGCCCGCCGGTCACTGAAGCTTTCTTT
TRBV28	NA	TRBJ1-2	NA	CASSRPGAYGYTF	TGTGCCAGCAGTAGACCTGGGGCCTATGGCTACACCTTC
TRBV7-7	NA	TRBJ2-2	NA	CASSLEIAARLNTGELFF	TGTGCCAGCAGCCTGGAAATAGCGGCCCGCCTTAACACCGGGGAGCTGTTTTTT
TRBV11-3	NA	TRBJ2-5	NA	CASSLTVGRRETQYF	TGTGCCAGCAGCTTAACAGTTGGCCGGAGGGAGACCCAGTACTTC
TRBV6-2/TRBV6-3	NA	TRBJ2-1	NA	CASSSQGLPPFF	TGTGCCAGCAGTTCCCAGGGACTCCCCCCGTTCTTC
TRBV3-1/TRBV3-2	once	TRBJ2-5	TRBD2	CASSQDSIAGGRGETQYF	TGTGCCAGCAGCCAAGATTCGATAGCGGGGGGGCGTGGGGAGACCCAGTACTTC
TRBV24-1	NA	TRBJ2-5	TRBD2	CATSGAGGGETQYF	TGTGCCACCAGTGGTGCGGGGGGCGGGGAGACCCAGTACTTC
TRBV6-2/TRBV6-3	once	TRBJ2-1	TRBD2	CASSRVLALGRNEQFF	TGTGCCAGCAGTCGCGTCCTAGCCCTCGGGAGGAATGAGCAGTTCTTC
TRBV7-2	NA	TRBJ2-1	TRBD2	CASSLGLAGPSSYNEQFF	TGTGCCAGCAGCTTAGGGCTAGCGGGGCCTAGCTCCTACAATGAGCAGTTCTTC
TRBV5-8	few	TRBJ1-5	TRBD1	CASRPIDRGHQPQHF	TGTGCCAGCAGACCAATTGACAGGGGGCATCAGCCCCAGCATTTT
TRBV11-2	NA	TRBJ2-7	TRBD2	CASSLVGTSGTNEQYF	TGTGCCAGCAGCTTAGTGGGGACTAGCGGGACGAACGAGCAGTACTTC
TRBV7-9	NA	TRBJ2-5	TRBD2	CASSFSGVETQYF	TGTGCCAGCAGCTTTAGCGGGGTTGAGACCCAGTACTTC
TRBV25-1	NA	TRBJ1-4	NA	CASSVNREFNEKLFF	TGTGCCAGCAGTGTAAACCGGGAGTTTAATGAAAAACTGTTTTTT
TRBV30	NA	TRBJ2-4	NA	CAQEAPSLAKNIQYF	TGTGCCCAAGAGGCCCCCAGTTTAGCCAAAAACATTCAGTACTTC
TRBV5-8	once	TRBJ2-7	TRBD1	CASSLGQGEYF	TGTGCCAGCAGCCTAGGACAGGGGGAGTACTTC
TRBV5-8	NA	TRBJ2-7	NA	CASSLASEQYF	TGTGCCAGCAGCTTGGCTTCCGAGCAGTACTTC
TRBV3-1/TRBV3-2	NA	TRBJ2-7	TRBD2	CASRGGRGEQYF	TGTGCCAGCAGAGGCGGGAGGGGCGAGCAGTACTTC
TRBV4-3	NA	TRBJ2-1	TRBD1	CASSFQTGAGHEQFF	TGCGCCAGCAGCTTCCAGACAGGGGCAGGCCATGAGCAGTTCTTC
TRBV25-1	NA	TRBJ2-3	TRBD1	CASSGPDRGDTQYF	TGTGCCAGCAGTGGGCCGGACAGGGGGGATACGCAGTATTTT